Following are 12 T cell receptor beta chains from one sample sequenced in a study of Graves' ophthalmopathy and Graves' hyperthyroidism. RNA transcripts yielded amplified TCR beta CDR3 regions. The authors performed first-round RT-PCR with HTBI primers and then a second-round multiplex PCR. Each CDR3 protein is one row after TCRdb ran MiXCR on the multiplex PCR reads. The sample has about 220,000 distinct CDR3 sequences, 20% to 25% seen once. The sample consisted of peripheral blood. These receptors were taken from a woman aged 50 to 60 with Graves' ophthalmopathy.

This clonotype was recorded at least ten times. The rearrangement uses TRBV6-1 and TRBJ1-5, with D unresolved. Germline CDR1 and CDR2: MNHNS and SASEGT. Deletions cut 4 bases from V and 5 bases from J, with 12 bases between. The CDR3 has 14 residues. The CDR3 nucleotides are TGTGCCAGCAGTGGAACATGGAATTATCAGCCCCAGCATTTT. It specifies CASSGTWNYQPQHF.

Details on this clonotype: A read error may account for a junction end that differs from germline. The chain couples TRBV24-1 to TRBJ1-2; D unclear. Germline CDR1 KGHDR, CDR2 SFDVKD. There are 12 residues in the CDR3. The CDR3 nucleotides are TGTGCCACCAATGATCCGCTCTATGGCTACATCTTC. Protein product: CATNDPLYGYIF.

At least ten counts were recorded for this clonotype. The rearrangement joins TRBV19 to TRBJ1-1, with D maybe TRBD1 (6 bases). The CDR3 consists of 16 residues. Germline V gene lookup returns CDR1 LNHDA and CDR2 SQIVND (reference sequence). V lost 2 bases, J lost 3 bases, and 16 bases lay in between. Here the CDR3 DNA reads TGTGCCAGTAGTATACGGCCCAGGGGTAGGGACACTGAAGCTTTCTTT. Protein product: CASSIRPRGRDTEAFF. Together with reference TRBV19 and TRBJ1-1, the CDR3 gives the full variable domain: DGGITQSPKYLFRKEGQNVTLSCEQNLNHDAMYWYRQDPGQGLRLIYYSQIVNDFQKGDIAEGYSVSREKKESFPLTVTSAQKNPTAFYLCASSIRPRGRDTEAFFGQGTRLTVV.

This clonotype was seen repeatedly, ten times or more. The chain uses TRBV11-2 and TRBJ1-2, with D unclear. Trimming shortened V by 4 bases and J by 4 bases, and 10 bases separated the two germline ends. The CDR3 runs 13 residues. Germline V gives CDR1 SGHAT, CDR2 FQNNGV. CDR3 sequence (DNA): TGTGCCAGCAGCTCTCAACCTTCCTATGGCTACACCTTC. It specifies CASSSQPSYGYTF.

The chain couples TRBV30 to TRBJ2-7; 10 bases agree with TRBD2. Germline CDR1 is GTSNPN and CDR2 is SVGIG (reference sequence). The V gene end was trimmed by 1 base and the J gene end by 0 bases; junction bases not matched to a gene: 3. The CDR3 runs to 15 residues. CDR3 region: CAWSGASGSSYEQYF. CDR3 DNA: TGTGCCTGGAGTGGGGCTAGCGGGAGCTCCTACGAGCAGTACTTC.

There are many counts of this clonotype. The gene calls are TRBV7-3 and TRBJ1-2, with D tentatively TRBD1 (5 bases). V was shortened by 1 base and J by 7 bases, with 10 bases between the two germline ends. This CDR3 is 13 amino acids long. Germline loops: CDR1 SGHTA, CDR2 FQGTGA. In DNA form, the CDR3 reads TGTGCCAGCAGCTTAAAAGGGGCGGCTGGCTACACCTTC. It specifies CASSLKGAAGYTF.

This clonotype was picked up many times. The CDR3 loop is CASSSAGTPNTEAFF. Here the CDR3 DNA reads TGTGCCAGCAGCTCGGCCGGGACACCCAACACTGAAGCTTTCTTT. The chain has TRBV7-3 and TRBJ1-1; a weak D match, TRBD1 (6 bases). Trimming removed 4 bases from V and 2 bases from J, with 14 bases in between. Germline CDR1 and CDR2: SGHTA and FQGTGA. The CDR3 spans 15 residues.

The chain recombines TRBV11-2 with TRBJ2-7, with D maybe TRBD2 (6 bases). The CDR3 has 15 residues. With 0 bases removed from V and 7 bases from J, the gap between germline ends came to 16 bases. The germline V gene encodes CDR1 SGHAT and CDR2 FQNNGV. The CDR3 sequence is CASSLESSGAGEQYF. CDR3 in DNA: TGTGCCAGCAGCTTAGAGTCGTCGGGAGCAGGGGAGCAGTACTTC.

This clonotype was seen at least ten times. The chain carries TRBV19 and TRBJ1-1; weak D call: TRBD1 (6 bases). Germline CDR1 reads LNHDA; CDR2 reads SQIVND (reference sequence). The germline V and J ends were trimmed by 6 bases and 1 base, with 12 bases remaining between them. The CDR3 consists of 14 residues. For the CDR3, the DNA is TGTGCCAGTAGAGGCCGGGGGCAGAACACTGAAGCTTTCTTT. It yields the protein CASRGRGQNTEAFF.

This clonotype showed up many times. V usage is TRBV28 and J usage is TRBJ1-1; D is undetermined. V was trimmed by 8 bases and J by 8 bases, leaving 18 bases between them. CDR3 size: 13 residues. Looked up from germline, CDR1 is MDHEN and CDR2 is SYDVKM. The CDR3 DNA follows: TGTGCCAGCCGTAAAACCAGAATTCCGGAAGCTTTCTTT. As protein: CASRKTRIPEAFF.

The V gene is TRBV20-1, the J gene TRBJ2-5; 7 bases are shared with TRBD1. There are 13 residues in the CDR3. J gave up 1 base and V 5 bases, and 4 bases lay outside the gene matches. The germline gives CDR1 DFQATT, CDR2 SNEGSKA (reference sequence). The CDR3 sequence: CSAQQGSQETQYF. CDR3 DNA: TGCAGTGCTCAACAGGGGTCCCAAGAGACCCAGTACTTC.

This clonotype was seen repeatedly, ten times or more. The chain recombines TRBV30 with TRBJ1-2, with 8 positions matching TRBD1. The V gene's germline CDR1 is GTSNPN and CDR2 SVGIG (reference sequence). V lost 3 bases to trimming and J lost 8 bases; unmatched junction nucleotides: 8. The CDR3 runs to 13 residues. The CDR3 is CAWRSGGVGGYTF. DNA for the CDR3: TGTGCCTGGAGATCAGGGGGCGTTGGAGGCTACACCTTC.